A single sample is the source of the 25 T cell receptor beta chains below, sequenced in a study of T cell repertoires in cytomegalovirus infection. Using its own MiXCR run on the reads, TCRdb lists one record per CDR3 protein. The sample has 100,000 or so distinct CDR3 sequences, 20% to 30% seen once. The material sequenced was CD8+ T cells from PBMCs. The receptors here all came from a human donor in good health (CMV status not recorded). Some clones in this sample may be carry-over from other donors' samples.

The chain uses TRBV28 and TRBJ1-2; a weak D match, TRBD1 (5 bases). Trimming shortened V by 5 bases and J by 5 bases, and 12 bases separated the two germline ends. The CDR3 consists of 13 residues. The V gene's germline CDR1 is MDHEN and CDR2 SYDVKM. CDR3 nucleotides: TGTGCCAGCAGTCGGGACCGTGTTTATGGCTACACCTTC. It specifies CASSRDRVYGYTF.

The rearrangement links TRBV29-1 to TRBJ1-4; 11 bases match TRBD1. The germline V gene has CDR1 SQVTM and CDR2 ANQGSEA. Trimming took 4 bases from V and 10 from J; bases not matched to a gene: 5. The CDR3 is made up of 13 amino acids. The CDR3 here is CSVGGQGAGKLFF. The CDR3 DNA is TGCAGCGTTGGTGGACAGGGGGCCGGAAAACTGTTTTTT.

This clonotype has only a few counts. The V and J genes are TRBV7-6 and TRBJ2-7, with 11 nucleotides matching TRBD2. Germline loops: CDR1 SGHVS, CDR2 FNYEAQ. CDR3 size: 14 residues. Trimming cost V 3 bases and J 2 bases; bases outside gene matches: 0. This CDR3 reads CASSLTSGAYEQYF. In nucleotides, the CDR3 is TGTGCCAGCAGCTTGACTAGCGGGGCCTACGAGCAGTACTTC.

The chain recombines TRBV4-2 with TRBJ2-3; possible D gene TRBD1, 5 bases. Between the trimmed V and J ends, which lost 4 bases and 9 bases, there was a span of 14 bases. Germline CDR1 reads LGHNA; CDR2 reads YNFKEQ. This CDR3 has 13 amino acids. The CDR3 reads CASSPSSWGTQYF. CDR3 nucleotide sequence: TGTGCCAGCAGCCCATCTAGTTGGGGCACGCAGTATTTT.

This clonotype has at least ten counts. The chain uses TRBV4-1 and TRBJ1-2; D is undetermined. Germline assignment: CDR1 MGHRA and CDR2 YSYEKL. V dropped 2 bases and J dropped 6 bases, with 10 bases sitting between them. The CDR3 loop spans 13 amino acids. The CDR3 region has the DNA TGCGCCAGCAGCCAACAAGGGAATGATGGCTACACCTTC. Translated, it gives CASSQQGNDGYTF.

This sequence joins TRBV28 and TRBJ2-7, with D tentatively TRBD1 (8 bases). The CDR3 spans 16 residues. Trimming took 5 bases from V and 2 from J, leaving 19 bases between them. The germline CDR1 and CDR2 sequences are MDHEN and SYDVKM. As DNA, the CDR3 is TGTGCCAGCAGTCTCCCGGGCGGGGGACAGGCCTACGAGCAGTACTTC. As protein: CASSLPGGGQAYEQYF. The whole variable domain, filled in from reference TRBV28 and TRBJ2-7, reads DVKVTQSSRYLVKRTGEKVFLECVQDMDHENMFWYRQDPGLGLRLIYFSYDVKMKEKGDIPEGYSVSREKKERFSLILESASTNQTSMYLCASSLPGGGQAYEQYFGPGTRLTVT.

The rearrangement uses TRBV6-2 or TRBV6-3 and TRBJ1-1; no clear D gene. V lost 5 bases and J lost 4, with 11 bases in between. Per the germline V gene, CDR1 is MNHEY and CDR2 is SVGEGT. The CDR3 is 13 amino acids. CDR3 sequence (DNA): TGTGCCAGCAGTGAGGGCCGGGGCACTGAAGCTTTCTTT. As protein: CASSEGRGTEAFF.

V usage is TRBV11-2 and J usage is TRBJ2-1, with D possibly matching TRBD1 (6 bases). The CDR3 consists of 16 residues. Trimming pared 5 bases from V and 7 bases from J, leaving 21 bases between. CDR1 is SGHAT and CDR2 is FQNNGV in the germline V gene. CDR3 amino acids: CASSALGAAVGNEQFF. The DNA of the CDR3 is TGTGCCAGCAGCGCCCTGGGGGCGGCCGTGGGGAATGAGCAGTTCTTC.

This clonotype was seen ten or more times. The chain uses TRBV7-2 and TRBJ2-3; unclear D gene. The CDR3 spans 14 residues. The V gene's germline CDR1 is SGHTA and CDR2 FQGNSA. V lost 0 bases and J 2 bases, leaving 6 bases between the germline ends. In nucleotides, the CDR3 is TGTGCCAGCAGCTTAGCAAGACCCACAGATACGCAGTATTTT. It yields the protein CASSLARPTDTQYF.

The rearrangement uses TRBV11-2 and TRBJ2-1; D is ambiguous. Trimming pared 8 bases from V and 9 bases from J, leaving 5 bases between. Germline loops: CDR1 SGHAT, CDR2 FQNNGV. The CDR3 totals 9 residues. The CDR3 loop is CASGGEQFF. DNA of the CDR3: TGTGCCAGCGGCGGTGAGCAGTTCTTC.

This clonotype turned up a few times. This chain connects TRBV29-1 to TRBJ2-1; either TRBD1 or TRBD2 may supply D (5 bases each). Germline-derived CDR1 and CDR2 are SQVTM and ANQGSEA. V shed 3 bases and J shed 4 bases, with 10 bases lying between them. The CDR3 loop spans 13 amino acids. The CDR3 DNA sequence: TGCAGCGTTGATGGGGGAACGTACAATGAGCAGTTCTTC. It codes for CSVDGGTYNEQFF.

This clonotype came up many times. This chain uses TRBV6-5 with TRBJ1-1; D gene unclear. CDR1 is MNHEY, CDR2 SVGAGI, per germline. The CDR3 runs to 17 residues. The V gene lost 8 bases and the J gene lost 6 bases, with 28 bases spanning the gap. DNA for the CDR3: TGTGCCAGCGCATCATTCAGGTCCCCCACGTCACTGTCTGAAGCTTTCTTT. Translation gives CASASFRSPTSLSEAFF.

This clonotype came up a few times. The chain joins TRBV6-1 to TRBJ1-5; D call uncertain. The germline V gene encodes CDR1 MNHNS and CDR2 SASEGT. CDR3 length: 14 residues. Trimming cost V 3 bases and J 0 bases, with 6 bases left between them. CDR3 bases: TGTGCCAGCAGTGAGCGCCGTAGCAATCAGCCCCAGCATTTT. As protein: CASSERRSNQPQHF.

This clonotype showed up many times. The genes are TRBV7-2 and TRBJ2-1, with D perhaps TRBD2 (5 bases). The CDR3 runs 15 residues. From germline, CDR1 is SGHTA and CDR2 FQGNSA. The V end lost 5 bases, the J end lost 7 bases, and 18 bases lay between the germline ends. The CDR3 spells CASSLLTSPGNEQFF. CDR3 nucleotide sequence: TGTGCCAGCAGCCTACTAACTTCACCGGGAAATGAGCAGTTCTTC.

This clonotype has just a few counts. The chain uses TRBV19 and TRBJ1-6; 8 bases line up with TRBD1. V was pared by 5 bases and J by 6 bases, with 6 bases of the junction left unmatched. CDR3 length: 15 residues. Per the germline V gene, CDR1 is LNHDA and CDR2 is SQIVND (reference sequence). The CDR3 is CASSFRTGSNSPLHF. DNA of the CDR3: TGTGCCAGTAGTTTCCGGACAGGGAGTAATTCACCCCTCCACTTT. Full variable domain (remainder filled in from reference TRBV19 and TRBJ1-6): DGGITQSPKYLFRKEGQNVTLSCEQNLNHDAMYWYRQDPGQGLRLIYYSQIVNDFQKGDIAEGYSVSREKKESFPLTVTSAQKNPTAFYLCASSFRTGSNSPLHFGNGTRLTVT.

The sample holds many counts of this clonotype. J is TRBJ2-2 and V is TRBV7-2, with a weak D call TRBD2 (6 bases). The CDR3 spans 17 residues. Germline assignment: CDR1 SGHTA and CDR2 FQGNSA. V was pared by 2 bases and J by 5 bases, with 18 bases between. CDR3 nucleotides: TGTGCCAGCAGCTTATTCGGGGGAGGTGTTAGAACCGGGGAGCTGTTTTTT. Residues: CASSLFGGGVRTGELFF.

This clonotype was seen only a few times. The V and J genes are TRBV12-3 or TRBV12-4 and TRBJ2-7, with D uncertain. The V end lost 1 base, the J end lost 2 bases, and 9 bases lay between the germline ends. The length of the CDR3 is 14 residues. The CDR3 here is CASSLGANTYEQYF. The CDR3 DNA reads TGTGCCAGCAGTTTAGGGGCGAACACCTACGAGCAGTACTTC.

This clonotype came up a few times. This rearrangement joins TRBV10-3 to TRBJ2-7, with TRBD2 identical over 8 bases. The CDR3 spans 16 residues. Germline CDR1 and CDR2: ENHRY and SYGVKD. Losses at the gene ends were 6 bases for V and 3 bases for J; bases not matched to a gene: 13. In nucleotides, the CDR3 is TGTGCCATCAGCCCCTCCGGAAGCGGGGGCAACTACGAGCAGTACTTC. Its protein is CAISPSGSGGNYEQYF.

This clonotype was seen ten or more times. The chain joins TRBV7-2 to TRBJ2-1; unclear D gene. This CDR3 comprises 13 residues. Germline V gene data show CDR1 as SGHTA and CDR2 as FQGNSA. V gave up 3 bases and J gave up 5 bases, with 8 bases separating them. The CDR3 sequence: CASSLGRDNEQFF. CDR3 bases: TGTGCCAGCAGCTTGGGCCGGGACAATGAGCAGTTCTTC.

The J gene is TRBJ2-2, the V gene TRBV19, with 8 positions matching TRBD2. Germline CDR1 is LNHDA and CDR2 is SQIVND (reference sequence). The trim removed 5 bases at V and 4 bases at J, leaving 12 bases unmatched. This CDR3 has 17 residues. In DNA, the CDR3 is TGTGCCAGTAGTTTTCGTCGGGTAGCGGGACCCACCGGGGAGCTGTTTTTT. Translation gives CASSFRRVAGPTGELFF. Looking up the rest from reference TRBV19 and TRBJ2-2 gives the full variable domain: DGGITQSPKYLFRKEGQNVTLSCEQNLNHDAMYWYRQDPGQGLRLIYYSQIVNDFQKGDIAEGYSVSREKKESFPLTVTSAQKNPTAFYLCASSFRRVAGPTGELFFGEGSRLTVL.

The V and J genes are TRBV25-1 and TRBJ2-5, with unresolved D. Trimming left V 3 bases short and J 5 bases short, with 16 bases between. Germline V gives CDR1 MGHDK, CDR2 SYGVNS. The CDR3 is 15 amino acids. In DNA form, the CDR3 reads TGTGCCAGCAGTGACGGCGCAGCCCGATGGGAGACCCAGTACTTC. Its translation: CASSDGAARWETQYF.

At least ten counts were recorded for this clonotype. V gene TRBV11-2 combines with J gene TRBJ2-7; 10 positions match TRBD1. This CDR3 is 16 amino acids long. Per the germline V gene, CDR1 is SGHAT and CDR2 is FQNNGV. Trimming cost V 1 base and J 3 bases; bases outside gene matches: 6. In DNA form, the CDR3 reads TGTGCCAGCAGCTTAGCCCTAGGGGACAGGGGCTACGAGCAGTACTTC. It translates to CASSLALGDRGYEQYF.

This rearrangement joins TRBV25-1 to TRBJ2-5; D gene unclear. The CDR3 covers 14 residues. V was clipped by 4 bases and J by 5 bases, with 14 bases between them. Germline CDR1 is MGHDK and CDR2 is SYGVNS. CDR3 nucleotide sequence: TGTGCCAGCAGTGGCCGAATGGTATGGGAGACCCAGTACTTC. Translating gives CASSGRMVWETQYF.

V and J are TRBV6-5 and TRBJ2-7; D tentatively fits TRBD1 or TRBD2 (5 bases each). V dropped 5 bases and J dropped 4 bases, with 15 bases sitting between them. Germline V gene sequence: CDR1 MNHEY, CDR2 SVGAGI. CDR3 length equals 14 residues. The CDR3 nucleotides are TGTGCCAGCAGTCCTCTGAGGGGATTATACGAGCAGTACTTC. This codes for CASSPLRGLYEQYF.

CDR3 bases: TGTGCCAGCAGACTACTAGCGGGACCCCCGAGCTCCTACAATGAGCAGTTCTTC. Its translation: CASRLLAGPPSSYNEQFF. The rearrangement links TRBV6-1 to TRBJ2-1; 10 bases match TRBD2. The CDR3 sequence is 18 residues long. The germline V gene has CDR1 MNHNS and CDR2 SASEGT. Trimming cost V 6 bases and J 0 bases; bases outside gene matches: 11.